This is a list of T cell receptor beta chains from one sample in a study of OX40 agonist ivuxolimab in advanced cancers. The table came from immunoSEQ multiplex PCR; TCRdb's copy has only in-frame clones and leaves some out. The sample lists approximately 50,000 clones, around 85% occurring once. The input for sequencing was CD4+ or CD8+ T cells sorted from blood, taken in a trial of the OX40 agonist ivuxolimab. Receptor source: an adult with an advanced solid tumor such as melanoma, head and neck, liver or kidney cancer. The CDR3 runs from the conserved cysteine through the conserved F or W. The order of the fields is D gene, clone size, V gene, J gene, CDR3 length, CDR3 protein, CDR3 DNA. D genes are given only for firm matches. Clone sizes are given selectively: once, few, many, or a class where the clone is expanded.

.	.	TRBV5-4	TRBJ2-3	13	CASSLLLTDTQYF	TGTGCCAGCAGCTTGCTGTTAACAGATACGCAGTATTTT
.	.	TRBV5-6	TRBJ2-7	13	CASSLRGTYEQYF	TGTGCCAGCAGCTTGAGGGGGACCTACGAGCAGTACTTC
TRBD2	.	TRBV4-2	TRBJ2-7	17	CASSHGTSGSLAYEQYF	TGTGCCAGCAGCCATGGGACTAGCGGGAGTCTGGCCTACGAGCAGTACTTC
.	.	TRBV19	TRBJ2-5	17	CATPLRLAPPDQETQYF	TGTGCCACCCCCCTGAGGCTAGCACCGCCTGATCAGGAGACCCAGTACTTC
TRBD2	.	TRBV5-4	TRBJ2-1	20	CASSAFRRTGTAGGLGEQFF	TGTGCCAGCAGCGCCTTCCGCCGGACAGGGACAGCGGGAGGGCTCGGTGAGCAGTTCTTC
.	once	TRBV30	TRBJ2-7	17	CAWSAPHQTGGGYEQYF	TGTGCCTGGAGTGCCCCTCACCAGACAGGAGGGGGTTACGAGCAGTACTTC
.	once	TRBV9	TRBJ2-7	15	CASSVVGSLGDEQYF	TGTGCCAGCAGCGTAGTAGGGTCTCTGGGCGACGAGCAGTACTTC
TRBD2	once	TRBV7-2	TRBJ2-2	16	CASSLLGLAPLGELFF	TGTGCCAGCAGCCTATTGGGACTAGCTCCTCTCGGGGAGCTGTTTTTT
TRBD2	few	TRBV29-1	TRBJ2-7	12	CSVVLAGYEQYF	TGCAGCGTTGTACTAGCGGGCTACGAGCAGTACTTC
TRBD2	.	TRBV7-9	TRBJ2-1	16	CASSFNSGPPDDEQFF	TGTGCCAGCAGCTTCAATAGCGGGCCTCCGGACGATGAGCAGTTCTTC
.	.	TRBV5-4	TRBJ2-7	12	CASSLSGYEQYF	TGTGCCAGCAGCTTGTCAGGGTACGAGCAGTACTTC
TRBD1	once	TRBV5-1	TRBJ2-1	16	CASSPRGGTGYNEQFF	TGCGCCAGCAGCCCACGAGGTGGGACAGGATACAATGAGCAGTTCTTC
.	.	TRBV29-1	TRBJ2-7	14	CSARGGGTSYEQYF	TGCAGCGCTCGGGGTGGGGGGACCTCCTACGAGCAGTACTTC
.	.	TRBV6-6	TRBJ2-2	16	CASSPTPTGILGELFF	TGTGCCAGCAGTCCGACTCCGACGGGGATTTTGGGGGAGCTGTTTTTT
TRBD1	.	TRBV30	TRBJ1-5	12	CASGTGNQPQHF	TGTGCCTCCGGGACAGGGAATCAGCCCCAGCATTTT
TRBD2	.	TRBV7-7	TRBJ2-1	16	CASSPWGEGGYNEQFF	TGTGCTAGCAGCCCGTGGGGGGAGGGAGGATACAATGAGCAGTTCTTC
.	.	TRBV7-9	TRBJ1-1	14	CASSPRIMNTEAFF	TGTGCCAGCAGCCCCAGGATTATGAACACTGAAGCTTTCTTT
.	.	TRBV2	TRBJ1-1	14	CASSEYGGSTEAFF	TGTGCCAGCAGTGAATATGGGGGAAGCACTGAAGCTTTCTTT
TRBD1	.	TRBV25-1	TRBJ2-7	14	CASSPQGTYYEQYF	TGTGCCAGCAGTCCACAGGGGACATACTACGAGCAGTACTTC
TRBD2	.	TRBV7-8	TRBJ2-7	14	CASSRSGRAYEQYF	TGTGCCAGCAGCCGAAGCGGGAGGGCCTACGAGCAGTACTTC
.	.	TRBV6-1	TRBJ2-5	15	CASSGHRVLKETQYF	TGTGCCAGCAGTGGACACAGGGTGCTTAAAGAGACCCAGTACTTC
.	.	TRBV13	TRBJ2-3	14	CASSLRQGKDTQYF	TGTGCCAGCAGCCTAAGGCAGGGGAAGGATACGCAGTATTTT
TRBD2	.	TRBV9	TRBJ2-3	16	CASSVTSGSSTDTQYF	TGTGCCAGCAGCGTGACTAGCGGGAGTTCAACAGATACGCAGTATTTT
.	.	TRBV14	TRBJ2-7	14	CASSQGGFPYEQYF	TGTGCCAGCAGCCAAGGGGGATTTCCCTACGAGCAGTACTTC
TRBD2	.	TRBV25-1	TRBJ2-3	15	CASSDPSGGTDTQYF	TGTGCCAGCAGTGACCCTAGCGGGGGCACAGATACGCAGTATTTT
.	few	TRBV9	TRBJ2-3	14	CASSVETSSNTQYF	TGTGCCAGCAGCGTAGAGACTAGTTCCAATACGCAGTATTTT
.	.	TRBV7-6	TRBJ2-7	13	CASSLPGSPEQYF	TGTGCCAGCAGCTTACCGGGCTCCCCCGAGCAGTACTTC
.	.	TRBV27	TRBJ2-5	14	CASSLVVGLETQYF	TGTGCCAGCAGTTTAGTGGTGGGCTTAGAGACCCAGTACTTC
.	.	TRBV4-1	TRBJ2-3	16	CASSQYAGTSRDTQYF	TGCGCCAGCAGCCAATATGCCGGGACCTCCCGGGATACGCAGTATTTT
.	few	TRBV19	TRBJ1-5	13	CASSINRGQPQHF	TGTGCCAGTAGTATCAATAGGGGTCAGCCCCAGCATTTT
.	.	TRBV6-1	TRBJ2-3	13	CASSELRVGTQYF	TGTGCCAGCAGTGAACTCAGGGTGGGTACGCAGTATTTT
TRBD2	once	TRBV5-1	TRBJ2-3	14	CASSPAGDGDTQYF	TGCGCCAGCAGCCCCGCGGGGGACGGAGATACGCAGTATTTT
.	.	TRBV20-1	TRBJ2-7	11	CSARGVYEQYF	TGCAGTGCTAGGGGGGTCTACGAGCAGTACTTC
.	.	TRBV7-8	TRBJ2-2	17	CASSLGLGFRVAGELFF	TGTGCCAGCAGCTTAGGACTTGGTTTTAGGGTCGCCGGGGAGCTGTTTTTT
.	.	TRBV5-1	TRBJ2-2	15	CASSLDGAPTGELFF	TGCGCCAGCAGCTTGGACGGTGCCCCCACCGGGGAGCTGTTTTTT
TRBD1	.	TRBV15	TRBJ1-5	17	CATSRDFRQGGNQPQHF	TGTGCCACCAGCAGAGATTTTAGACAGGGCGGCAATCAGCCCCAGCATTTT
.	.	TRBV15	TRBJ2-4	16	CATSRGRIQAKNIQYF	TGTGCCACCAGCAGAGGGCGAATCCAAGCCAAAAACATTCAGTACTTC
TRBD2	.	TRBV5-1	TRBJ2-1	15	CASSTSLAGVNEQFF	TGCGCCAGCAGCACGAGTCTAGCGGGAGTAAATGAGCAGTTCTTC
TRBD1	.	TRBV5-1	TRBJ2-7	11	CASRQGYEQYF	TGCGCCAGTCGACAGGGTTACGAGCAGTACTTC
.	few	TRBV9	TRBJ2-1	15	CASSVMGQASNEQFF	TGTGCCAGCAGCGTAATGGGCCAAGCTAGCAATGAGCAGTTCTTC
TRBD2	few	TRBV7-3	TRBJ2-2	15	CASSPGLAGTGELFF	TGTGCCAGCAGCCCGGGACTAGCGGGAACCGGGGAGCTGTTTTTT
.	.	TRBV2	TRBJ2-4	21	CASKSGARTFMTWTAKNIQYF	TGTGCCAGCAAATCGGGGGCGAGAACCTTCATGACCTGGACAGCCAAAAACATTCAGTACTTC
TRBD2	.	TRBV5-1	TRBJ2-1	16	CASSFGLAGLNNEQFF	TGCGCCAGCAGCTTTGGACTAGCGGGATTAAACAATGAGCAGTTCTTC
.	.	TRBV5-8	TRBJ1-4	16	CASGNEGWSPNEKLFF	TGTGCCAGCGGGAACGAGGGGTGGAGTCCCAATGAAAAACTGTTTTTT
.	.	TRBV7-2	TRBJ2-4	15	CASSPVRVAKNIQYF	TGTGCCAGCAGCCCCGTTAGAGTAGCCAAAAACATTCAGTACTTC
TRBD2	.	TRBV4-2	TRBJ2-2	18	CASSSRTSGGTNTGELFF	TGTGCCAGCAGCTCCCGGACTAGCGGGGGAACGAACACCGGGGAGCTGTTTTTT
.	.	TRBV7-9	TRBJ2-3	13	CASSFVSTDTQYF	TGTGCCAGCAGCTTCGTGAGCACAGATACGCAGTATTTT
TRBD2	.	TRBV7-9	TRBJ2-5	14	CASVRTSGEETQYF	TGTGCCAGCGTACGGACTAGCGGTGAGGAGACCCAGTACTTC
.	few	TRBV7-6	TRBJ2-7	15	CASSLGGVGTYEQYF	TGTGCCAGCAGCTTAGGGGGAGTTGGGACCTACGAGCAGTACTTC
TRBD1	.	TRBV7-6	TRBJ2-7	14	CASSLAQGFDEQYF	TGTGCCAGCAGCTTAGCACAGGGGTTCGACGAGCAGTACTTC
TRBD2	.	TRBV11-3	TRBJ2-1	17	CASSLYPGTSGSNEQFF	TGTGCCAGCAGCTTATACCCGGGGACTAGCGGGAGCAATGAGCAGTTCTTC
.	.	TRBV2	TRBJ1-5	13	CASSDNGPQPQHF	TGTGCCAGCAGTGACAATGGGCCCCAGCCCCAGCATTTT